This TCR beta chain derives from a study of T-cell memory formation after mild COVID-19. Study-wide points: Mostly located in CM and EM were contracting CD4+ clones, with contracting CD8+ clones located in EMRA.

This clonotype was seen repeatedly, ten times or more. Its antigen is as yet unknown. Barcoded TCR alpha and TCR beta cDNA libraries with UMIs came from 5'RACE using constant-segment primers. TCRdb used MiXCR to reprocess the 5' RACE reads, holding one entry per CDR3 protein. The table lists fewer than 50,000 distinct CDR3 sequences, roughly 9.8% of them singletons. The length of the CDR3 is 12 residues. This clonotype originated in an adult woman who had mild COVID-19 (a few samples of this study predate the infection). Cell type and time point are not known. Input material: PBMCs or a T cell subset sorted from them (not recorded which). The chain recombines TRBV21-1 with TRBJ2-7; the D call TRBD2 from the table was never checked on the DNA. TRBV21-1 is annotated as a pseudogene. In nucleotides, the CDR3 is TGTGCCAGCTGCCGGGCCGCCTACGAGCAGTACTTC. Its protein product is CASCRAAYEQYF.